This T cell receptor beta chain was sequenced for a study of molecular identifiers for immune sequencing clone quantification. Turning to this clonotype: No antigen is known for it. A clone one base away is much larger, so this may be a read error.

TCRdb independently ran MiXCR on the PCR reads; one entry per CDR3 protein. The sample comprises around 480,000 distinct CDR3 sequences, around 25% of which are singletons, and over 0.6% rests with the top ten. Per germline, CDR1 MNHEY and CDR2 SMNVEV (reference sequence). V shed 6 bases, J shed 4 bases, and the junction held 15 bases outside the gene matches. This CDR3 comprises 17 residues. Study-wide points: Investigators reportedly could detect spiked Jurkat TCR RNA from one cell among some 940,000 naive cells. Same-barcode identical TCR molecules could make highly expanded clones look smaller than they are. Clonotypes topping 20 RNA copies carried over 99% of effector molecules but under 1% of naive ones.

With 10%, 30% or 50% of RNA, about 20,000 to 1,100,000 naive CD8 T cells were sequenced. The chain recombines TRBV27 with TRBJ2-4, with TRBD2 identical over 7 bases. Source material: naive CD8+ T cells from blood, with Jurkat cell RNA spiked in. The subset here: FACS-sorted CD8+CD4-CCR7+CD45RA+ naive T cells. This receptor was identified in a human donor in good health. Some libraries in this study had Jurkat cell RNA spiked in. The CDR3 loop is CASSPPGLADSKNIQYF. CDR3 sequence (DNA): TGTGCCAGCAGCCCCCCGGGGCTAGCGGACTCAAAAAACATTCAGTACTTC.